Each of the 9 T cell receptor beta chains below was sequenced from the same sample in a study of T cells in Graves' hyperthyroidism and ophthalmopathy. The source material, RNA transcripts, was used to amplify TCR beta CDR3 regions. When the TCR CDR3 underwent first-round RT-PCR, the HTBI primer set was used. In TCRdb, the multiplex PCR reads were re-called with MiXCR into one record per CDR3 protein. Among about 400,000 distinct CDR3 sequences listed, 15% were seen once. Sequences were obtained from blood. All receptors derive from a woman aged 25 to 39 with Graves' hyperthyroidism.

This clonotype was detected only a few times. The CDR3 sequence: CASSYKDYEQYF. The CDR3 DNA follows: TGTGCCAGCAGTTACAAAGACTACGAGCAGTACTTC. The rearrangement links TRBV6-5 to TRBJ2-7; D gene unclear. Germline V gene sequence: CDR1 MNHEY, CDR2 SVGAGI. V lost 2 bases to trimming and J lost 3 bases, with 5 bases between them. The CDR3 loop spans 12 amino acids.

This clonotype came up many times. V and J are TRBV12-3 or TRBV12-4 and TRBJ2-7; weak D call: TRBD1 (6 bases). Trimming took 5 bases from V and 4 from J, leaving 21 bases between them. The CDR3 loop spans 16 amino acids. The CDR3 region is CASSPIDVDSLYEQYF. As DNA, the CDR3 is TGTGCCAGCAGTCCTATAGATGTGGACAGTTTGTACGAGCAGTACTTC.

Many counts were recorded for this clonotype. V gene TRBV20-1 combines with J gene TRBJ1-1; D gene ambiguous. Deletions cut 5 bases from V and 3 bases from J, with 13 bases between. From germline, CDR1 is DFQATT and CDR2 SNEGSKA (reference sequence). The CDR3 totals 13 residues. The CDR3 region has the DNA TGCAGTGCTCCGAAAGACAAGCACACTGAAGCTTTCTTT. It is translated as CSAPKDKHTEAFF.

This clonotype was detected ten times or more. The chain links TRBV20-1 to TRBJ1-5, with D uncertain. Trimming shortened V by 0 bases and J by 6 bases, and 18 bases separated the two germline ends. CDR3 size: 16 residues. Germline CDR1 DFQATT, CDR2 SNEGSKA (reference sequence). CDR3 region: CSARDGTGIAGQPQHF. The CDR3 DNA is TGCAGTGCTAGAGACGGTACGGGGATAGCTGGTCAGCCCCAGCATTTT.

A word on this clonotype: A much larger clone lies one base from this, so it may be a read error. The chain is built from TRBV20-1 and TRBJ2-7; 8 bases match TRBD2. The CDR3 is 13 amino acids. Per germline, CDR1 DFQATT and CDR2 SNEGSKA (reference sequence). The J segment lost 3 bases and the V segment lost 5 bases, leaving 6 bases of the junction unmatched. CDR3 nucleotide sequence: TGCAGTGCTTCGAGCGGGGGTGGCTACGAGCAGTACTTC. This translates into CSASSGGGYEQYF.

This clonotype has ten or more counts. The chain couples TRBV2 to TRBJ2-4, with D perhaps being TRBD1 or TRBD2 (5 bases each). Germline values: CDR1 SNHLY, CDR2 FYNNEI. CDR3 length: 13 residues. V lost 9 bases and J lost 5, with 14 bases in between. The CDR3 spells CASFRDGQNIQYF. The DNA of the CDR3 is TGTGCCAGTTTCCGGGACGGGCAAAACATTCAGTACTTC.

This clonotype was counted ten times or more. The chain employs TRBV11-3 and TRBJ2-1, with D perhaps matching TRBD2 (6 bases). The CDR3 is 15 residues long. V gave up 2 bases and J gave up 7 bases, with 15 bases separating them. The germline gives CDR1 SGHNT, CDR2 YENEEA. CDR3 DNA sequence: TGTGCCAGCAGCTTACTCCCGGGAGTAGGGAATGAGCAGTTCTTC. Residues: CASSLLPGVGNEQFF.

This clonotype was seen many times. The chain combines TRBV2 with TRBJ2-5; 8 bases fit TRBD2. The CDR3 runs 15 residues. J gave up 4 bases and V 6 bases, and 10 bases lay outside the gene matches. Germline CDR1 reads SNHLY; CDR2 reads FYNNEI. The CDR3 nucleotides read TGTGCCAGCAGCCCCGGGACTAGAGAATTAGAGACCCAGTACTTC. Amino acid sequence: CASSPGTRELETQYF.

The rearrangement uses TRBV7-3 and TRBJ2-2; 9 positions match TRBD2. The CDR3 is 16 amino acids. CDR1 is SGHTA and CDR2 is FQGTGA in the germline V gene. V dropped 2 bases and J dropped 6; count of bases not matched to a gene: 7. In DNA form, the CDR3 reads TGTGCCAGCAGCTTAGGACTAGCGTTGATTCCCGGGGAGCTGTTTTTT. Residues: CASSLGLALIPGELFF.